A single sample gave rise to the 8 T cell receptor beta chains below, sequenced in a study of cytotoxic CD8 clonotypes in ibrutinib-treated CLL. Clones were sequenced by immunoSEQ multiplex PCR, and TCRdb holds only the in-frame ones, with some missing. This table holds over 100,000 clones, 75% to 90% found once. The material sequenced was PBMCs, taken after 24 months of ibrutinib treatment. The receptors were sampled from a human donor with chronic lymphocytic leukemia.

The chain recombines TRBV19 with TRBJ2-7; a weak D match, TRBD2 (6 bases). The CDR3 is made up of 17 amino acids. Germline V CDR1 and CDR2: LNHDA, SQIVND (reference sequence). V lost 2 bases and J lost 3, with 20 bases in between. The CDR3 bases are TGTGCCAGTAGTATATTCCCATTGGGGGGAACGGACTACGAGCAGTACTTC. The encoded protein is CASSIFPLGGTDYEQYF.

The chain has TRBV4-2 and TRBJ1-2, with 8 bases aligning to TRBD1. Trimming cost V 0 bases and J 4 bases; bases outside gene matches: 22. CDR3 length: 21 amino acids. The germline gives CDR1 LGHNA, CDR2 YNFKEQ. This CDR3 reads CASSQDQPNRGVLAMSYGYTF. The DNA for the CDR3 is TGTGCCAGCAGCCAAGATCAGCCTAACAGGGGGGTCCTGGCAATGAGCTATGGCTACACCTTC.

This clone is termed medium-sized. The CDR3 nucleotides read TGTGCCAGTAGTTCACTAGCGGGGACCGCCTACGAGCAGTACTTC. Its protein product is CASSSLAGTAYEQYF. The V gene is TRBV19, the J gene TRBJ2-7; TRBD2 agrees at 10 bases. After removal of 5 bases from V and 2 bases from J, the junction contained 6 bases not matched to a gene. CDR3 length equals 15 residues. Germline values: CDR1 LNHDA, CDR2 SQIVND (reference sequence).

The rearrangement links TRBV5-1 to TRBJ1-1; 8 bases agree with TRBD1. The germline gives CDR1 SGHRS, CDR2 YFSETQ. This CDR3 is 16 amino acids long. The J segment lost 3 bases and the V segment lost 2 bases, leaving 9 bases of the junction unmatched. The CDR3 here is CASSLDGQGGYTEAFF. DNA of the CDR3: TGCGCCAGCAGCTTAGACGGACAGGGTGGATACACTGAAGCTTTCTTT.

The chain has TRBV9 and TRBJ1-2; 7 positions match TRBD1. V lost 2 bases and J lost 4; bases outside the gene matches: 8. The CDR3 is 15 amino acids. The germline CDR1 and CDR2 sequences are SGDLS and YYNGEE. CDR3: CASSVSTGLPYGYTF. In DNA form, the CDR3 reads TGTGCCAGCAGCGTTTCGACAGGGTTACCCTATGGCTACACCTTC.

The V call is TRBV7-2, the J call TRBJ1-2; D unclear. The CDR3 extends over 16 amino acids. Trimming removed 2 bases at V and 5 bases at J, with 18 bases between. The germline CDR1 and CDR2 sequences are SGHTA and FQGNSA. The CDR3 spells CASSLYTQSTIYGYTF. CDR3 in DNA: TGTGCCAGCAGCTTATACACCCAAAGCACCATTTATGGCTACACCTTC.

The chain uses TRBV7-3 and TRBJ2-3; 8 bases agree with TRBD2. In germline, CDR1 is SGHTA, CDR2 FQGTGA. The CDR3 extends over 13 amino acids. Trimming cost V 5 bases and J 6 bases; bases outside gene matches: 4. The CDR3 is CASSPGRGDTQYF. The CDR3 region has the DNA TGTGCCAGCAGCCCCGGGAGGGGGGATACGCAGTATTTT.

This clone appeared once. J is TRBJ1-1 and V is TRBV18; a possible D gene is TRBD1 (5 bases). Germline V lookup: CDR1 KGHSH, CDR2 LQKENI. Trimming stripped 3 bases from V and 6 bases from J, with 14 bases between. This CDR3 has 14 amino acids. For the CDR3, the DNA is TGTGCCAGCTCACCGTCCGGGACCGCTGCTGAAGCTTTCTTT. It specifies CASSPSGTAAEAFF.